Following are 17 T cell receptor beta chains from one sample sequenced in a study of blood T cell repertoires in COVID-19. Some clones are missing from TCRdb's copy, which holds only in-frame ones; the method was immunoSEQ multiplex PCR. This table has about 190,000 clones, around 80% appearing once. Material: peripheral blood. The receptors were sampled from a young man with active or convalescent COVID-19.

This clone came up once. The chain links TRBV24-1 to TRBJ2-5; 9 bases match TRBD2. Germline V gives CDR1 KGHDR, CDR2 SFDVKD. The CDR3 covers 16 residues. The V segment lost 3 bases and the J segment 5 bases; nucleotides outside the gene matches: 9. Here the CDR3 reads CATSDPPPRGGETQYF. For the CDR3, the DNA is TGTGCCACCAGTGATCCTCCCCCGCGGGGGGGGGAGACCCAGTACTTC.

The chain couples TRBV29-1 to TRBJ1-5, with TRBD1 as a possible D gene (5 bases). The germline V gene has CDR1 SQVTM and CDR2 ANQGSEA. Trimming pared 5 bases from V and 5 bases from J, leaving 13 bases between. This CDR3 is built from 13 residues. CDR3 protein: CSVLSGLDQPQHF. CDR3 bases: TGCAGCGTTTTATCGGGACTGGATCAGCCCCAGCATTTT.

V and J are TRBV6-5 and TRBJ2-5; weak D call: TRBD2 (6 bases). Trimming pared 8 bases from V and 5 bases from J, leaving 6 bases between. CDR1 is MNHEY, CDR2 SVGAGI, per germline. This CDR3 comprises 10 residues. The CDR3 reads CASGGETQYF. CDR3 in DNA: TGTGCCAGCGGGGGGGAGACCCAGTACTTC.

V usage is TRBV6-4 and J usage is TRBJ2-6, with D unresolved. Germline V gives CDR1 MRHNA, CDR2 SNTAGT. Trimming removed 3 bases from V and 0 bases from J, with 6 bases in between. The CDR3 length is 15 residues. The CDR3 region has the DNA TGTGCCAGCAGTGAGCGAAGCTCTGGGGCCAACGTCCTGACTTTC. The encoded protein is CASSERSSGANVLTF.

This clone was seen only a few times. The chain employs TRBV6-2 or TRBV6-3 and TRBJ1-3, with D hard to call. Trimming stripped 6 bases from V and 3 bases from J, with 12 bases between. The CDR3 has 14 amino acids. Germline V gene lookup returns CDR1 MNHEY and CDR2 SVGEGT. Written as DNA, the CDR3 is TGTGCCAGCAGCGGGCCGGTCGGTGGAAACACCATATATTTT. Residues: CASSGPVGGNTIYF.

This chain links TRBV7-2 with TRBJ2-1, with D possibly TRBD1 on 6 matching bases. The CDR3 totals 12 residues. With 4 bases removed from V and 9 bases from J, the gap between germline ends came to 10 bases. Per the germline V gene, CDR1 is SGHTA and CDR2 is FQGNSA. The CDR3 is CASSSRGGEQFF. Here the CDR3 DNA reads TGTGCCAGCAGCTCCAGGGGCGGTGAGCAGTTCTTC.

This chain joins TRBV25-1 and TRBJ2-2, with 8 bases that match TRBD1. Germline CDR1 is MGHDK and CDR2 is SYGVNS. J was trimmed by 0 bases and V by 8 bases; bases with no gene match: 8. The CDR3 loop spans 16 amino acids. The CDR3 DNA is TGTGCCAGCTACAGGGCAGGGGGCGCGAACACCGGGGAGCTGTTTTTT. This encodes CASYRAGGANTGELFF.

The chain is built from TRBV7-9 and TRBJ2-2; 12 bases line up with TRBD2. Per the germline V gene, CDR1 is SEHNR and CDR2 is FQNEAQ (reference sequence). This CDR3 region has 16 residues. Trimming cost V 5 bases and J 5 bases; bases outside gene matches: 6. As DNA, the CDR3 is TGTGCCAGCAGCCCAAGGACTAGCGGGATTACCGGGGAGCTGTTTTTT. The encoded protein is CASSPRTSGITGELFF. Looking up the rest from reference TRBV7-9 and TRBJ2-2 gives the full variable domain: DTGVSQNPRHKITKRGQNVTFRCDPISEHNRLYWYRQTLGQGPEFLTYFQNEAQLEKSRLLSDRFSAERPKGSFSTLEIQRTEQGDSAMYLCASSPRTSGITGELFFGEGSRLTVL.

The chain carries TRBV12-5 and TRBJ1-5, with 7 bases matching TRBD1. V gave up 5 bases and J gave up 3 bases; unmatched junction bases: 4. Germline V lookup: CDR1 LGHNT, CDR2 FRNRAP. This CDR3 contains 14 residues. As DNA, the CDR3 is TGTGCTAGTGGTACAGGGGAGACCAATCAGCCCCAGCATTTT. This encodes CASGTGETNQPQHF.

The V call is TRBV3-1 (or the pseudogene TRBV3-2), the J call TRBJ2-1; 15 positions agree with TRBD2. This CDR3 spans 18 amino acids. With V trimmed by 0 bases and J by 12 bases, 12 bases remained unmatched. CDR1 is LGHDT and CDR2 is YNNKEL in the germline V gene (reference sequence). The DNA of the CDR3 is TGTGCCAGCAGCCAAGAGCCTAGCGGACTAGCGGGAGGGCCGGGGCAGTTCTTC. Its protein is CASSQEPSGLAGGPGQFF.

The V and J genes are TRBV24-1 and TRBJ2-3; D possibly corresponds to TRBD2 (5 bases). V dropped 7 bases and J dropped 0 bases, with 10 bases sitting between them. CDR3 size: 14 residues. Per germline, CDR1 KGHDR and CDR2 SFDVKD. DNA for the CDR3: TGTGCCACCAGCGGACGGGGAAGCACAGATACGCAGTATTTT. Protein: CATSGRGSTDTQYF.

This chain uses TRBV7-3 with TRBJ1-2, with 7 nucleotides matching TRBD1. The CDR3 loop spans 13 amino acids. CDR1 and CDR2 from the germline V gene are SGHTA and FQGTGA. After removal of 4 bases from V and 4 bases from J, the junction contained 3 bases not matched to a gene. CDR3 sequence reads: CASSSTGVYGYTF. In DNA form, the CDR3 reads TGTGCCAGCAGCTCCACAGGGGTCTATGGCTACACCTTC.

V gene TRBV13 combines with J gene TRBJ1-2; 7 bases fit TRBD1. J lost 12 bases, V lost 5 bases, and 6 bases had no gene match. Germline V CDR1 and CDR2: PRHDT, FYEKMQ (reference sequence). The CDR3 is made up of 11 amino acids. CDR3 sequence: CASSATGTDTF. CDR3 nucleotide sequence: TGTGCCAGCAGCGCGACAGGGACGGACACCTTC.

The chain carries TRBV7-9 and TRBJ1-1, with D hard to call. CDR1 is SEHNR, CDR2 FQNEAQ, per germline (reference sequence). V was cut by 2 bases and J by 1 base, with 8 bases left in between. This CDR3 is built from 14 residues. CDR3 loop: CASSLIRGNTEAFF. The CDR3 bases are TGTGCCAGCAGCTTAATACGGGGGAACACTGAAGCTTTCTTT.

The chain is built from TRBV29-1 and TRBJ2-7, with D perhaps matching TRBD2 (7 bases). Germline CDR1 is SQVTM and CDR2 is ANQGSEA. V lost 6 bases to trimming and J lost 7 bases, with 19 bases between them. CDR3 size: 13 residues. The CDR3 is CSVARQEGGEQYF. The CDR3 region has the DNA TGCAGCGTAGCCCGACAGGAGGGGGGGGAGCAGTACTTC.

The chain is built from TRBV6-5 and TRBJ1-2; D is undetermined. CDR1 and CDR2 from the germline V gene are MNHEY and SVGAGI. The CDR3 is 11 residues long. V was pared by 5 bases and J by 11 bases, with 12 bases between. CDR3 sequence: CASSLTVQYTF. In DNA, the CDR3 is TGTGCCAGCAGTCTTACAGTACAATACACCTTC.

This chain connects TRBV19 to TRBJ1-1; 7 nucleotides match TRBD1. This CDR3 has 13 amino acids. Germline CDR1 reads LNHDA; CDR2 reads SQIVND (reference sequence). Trimming at V came to 8 bases and at J to 2 bases, leaving 5 bases not matched to a gene. The CDR3 DNA reads as TGTGCCAGTTGCGACAGGGTTAACACTGAAGCTTTCTTT. This gives the protein CASCDRVNTEAFF.